The rows below give T cell receptor beta chains drawn from one sample of a study of technical replicates of blood from a handful of donors. Generated by immunoSEQ multiplex PCR, the TCRdb table keeps only in-frame clones and is missing some. The repertoire holds about 50,000 clones, with roughly 96% as singletons. Material: PBMCs. These receptors came from a human donor in good health. Some clones in this sample may be carry-over from other donors' samples. Both conserved end residues are part of each CDR3. Clone size is stated in some rows and not others, as once, few, many or a class when expanded.

J: TRBJ1-1
size: -
V: TRBV5-1
CDR3: CASSSRDRNTEAFF

J: TRBJ2-5
size: -
V: TRBV7-3
CDR3: CASGEGTGETQYF

J: TRBJ2-5
size: -
V: TRBV2
CDR3: CASVRQGDNGMETQYF

J: TRBJ2-7
size: once
V: TRBV27
CDR3: CASRSSGAGVYEQYF

J: TRBJ1-5
size: -
V: TRBV7-9
CDR3: CASSSPGGNQPQHF

J: TRBJ1-2
size: -
V: TRBV9
CDR3: CASSVAGGGGYTF

J: TRBJ2-1
size: once
V: TRBV10-3
CDR3: CAISESPDEQFF

J: TRBJ2-1
size: -
V: TRBV7-2
CDR3: CASSLVSGGNNEQFF

J: TRBJ1-2
size: -
V: TRBV4-1
CDR3: CASSPQEAGSAGYTF

J: TRBJ2-5
size: -
V: TRBV7-7
CDR3: CASSRTSGDETQYF

J: TRBJ1-1
size: -
V: TRBV2
CDR3: CASSEAPDREAFF